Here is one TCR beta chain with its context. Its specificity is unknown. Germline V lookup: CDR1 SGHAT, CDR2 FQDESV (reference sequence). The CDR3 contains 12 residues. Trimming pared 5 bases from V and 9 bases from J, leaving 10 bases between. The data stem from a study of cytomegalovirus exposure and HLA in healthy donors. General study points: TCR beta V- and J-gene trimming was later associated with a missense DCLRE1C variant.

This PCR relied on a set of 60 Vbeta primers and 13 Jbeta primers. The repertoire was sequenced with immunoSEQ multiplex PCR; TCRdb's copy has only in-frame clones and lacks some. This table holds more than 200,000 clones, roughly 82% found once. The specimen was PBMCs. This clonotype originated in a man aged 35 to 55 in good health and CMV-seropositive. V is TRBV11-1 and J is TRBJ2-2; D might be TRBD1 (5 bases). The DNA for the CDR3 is TGTGCCAGCAGCACCCCAGGGTGGGAGCTGTTTTTT. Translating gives CASSTPGWELFF.